Described below is a single T cell receptor (beta chain) sequence and its context. This entry comes from a study of blood T cell repertoires in COVID-19. Whole-study context: The United States, Italy and Spain provided the acute and convalescent COVID-19 samples. T cells, B-cell-depleted T cells, or PBMCs provided the cDNA or gDNA that served as material.

Libraries were prepared by immunoSEQ multiplex PCR; TCRdb keeps only in-frame clonotypes and omits some of them. The profile shows about 57,000 clones, about nine tenths of them singletons. Patients from Seattle were sampled longitudinally, starting during active infection. The germline V gene encodes CDR1 SNHLY and CDR2 FYNNEI. CDR3 size: 11 residues. The ends were cut back, 7 bases at V and 5 bases at J, with 8 bases in the middle. Sequenced input: peripheral blood. The source is an elderly woman with COVID-19, enrolled during active disease. The rearrangement uses TRBV2 and TRBJ2-5; D not certain. The CDR3 region has the DNA TGTGCCAGCATCGGGTTCGAGACCCAGTACTTC. Translation: CASIGFETQYF.